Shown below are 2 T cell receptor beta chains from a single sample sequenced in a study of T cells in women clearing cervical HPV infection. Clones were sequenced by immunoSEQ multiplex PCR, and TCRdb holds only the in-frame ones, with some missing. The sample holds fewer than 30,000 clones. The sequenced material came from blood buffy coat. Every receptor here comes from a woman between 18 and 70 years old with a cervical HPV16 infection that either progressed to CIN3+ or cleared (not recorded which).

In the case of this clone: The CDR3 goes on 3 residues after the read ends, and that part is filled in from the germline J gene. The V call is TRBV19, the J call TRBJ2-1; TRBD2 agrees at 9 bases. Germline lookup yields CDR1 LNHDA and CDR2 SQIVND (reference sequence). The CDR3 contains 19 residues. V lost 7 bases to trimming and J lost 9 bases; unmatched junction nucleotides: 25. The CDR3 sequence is CASMRTVGMREGRLGEQFF. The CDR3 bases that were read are TGTGCCAGTATGAGGACTGTAGGGATGCGGGAGGGCAGGTTGGGTGAG.

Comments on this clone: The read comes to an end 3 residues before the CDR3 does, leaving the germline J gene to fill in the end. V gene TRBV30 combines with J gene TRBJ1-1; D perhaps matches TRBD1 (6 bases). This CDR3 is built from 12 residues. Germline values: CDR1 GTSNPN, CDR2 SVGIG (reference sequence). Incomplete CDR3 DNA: TGTGCCTGGACTCCTTGGCAGGGGAAA. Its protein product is CAWTPWQGK. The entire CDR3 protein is CAWTPWQGKAFF.